This entry describes one T cell receptor beta chain. The sample belongs to a study of blood T cell repertoires in COVID-19. The protocol was immunoSEQ multiplex PCR, while the TCRdb copy is restricted to in-frame clones and leaves out a portion. Of approximately 300,000 clones in the sample, about 88% were seen once. The CDR3 sequence is 16 residues long. The origin of this receptor is a man aged 55 to 70 who had recovered from COVID-19. The chain joins TRBV21-1 to TRBJ2-1; TRBD2 is the table's D call and was not checked against the DNA. TRBV21-1 is a documented pseudogene. The sample was PBMCs or T cells enriched from blood (not recorded which). DNA of the CDR3: TGTGCCAGCAGCAATCCGGGACTAGCGGGAGATGGTGAGCAGTTCTTC. This sequence encodes CASSNPGLAGDGEQFF.